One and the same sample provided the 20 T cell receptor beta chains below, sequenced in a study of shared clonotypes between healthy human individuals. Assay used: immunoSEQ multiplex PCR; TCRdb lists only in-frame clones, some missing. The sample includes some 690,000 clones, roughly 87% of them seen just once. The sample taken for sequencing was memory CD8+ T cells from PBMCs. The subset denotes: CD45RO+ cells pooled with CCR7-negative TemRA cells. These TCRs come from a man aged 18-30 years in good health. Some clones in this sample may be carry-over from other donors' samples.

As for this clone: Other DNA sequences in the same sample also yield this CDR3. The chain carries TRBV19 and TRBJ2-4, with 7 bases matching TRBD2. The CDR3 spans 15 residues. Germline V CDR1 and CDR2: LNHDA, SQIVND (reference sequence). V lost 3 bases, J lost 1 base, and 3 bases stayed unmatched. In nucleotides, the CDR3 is TGTGCCAGTAGTATCCCCGGGGGGGCCAAAAACATTCAGTACTTC. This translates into CASSIPGGAKNIQYF.

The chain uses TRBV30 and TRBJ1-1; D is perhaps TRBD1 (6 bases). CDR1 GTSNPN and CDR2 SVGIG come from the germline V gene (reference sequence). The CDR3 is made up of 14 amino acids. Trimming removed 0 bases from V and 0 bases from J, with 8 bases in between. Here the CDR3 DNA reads TGTGCCTGGAGTGTAGACAGGTTGAACACTGAAGCTTTCTTT. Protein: CAWSVDRLNTEAFF.

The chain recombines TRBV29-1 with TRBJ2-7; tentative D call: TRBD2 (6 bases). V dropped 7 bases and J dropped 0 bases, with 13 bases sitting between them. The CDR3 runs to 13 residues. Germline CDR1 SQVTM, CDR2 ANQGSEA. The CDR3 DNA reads TGCAGCGGGCGGGGAGCGGCCTCCTACGAGCAGTACTTC. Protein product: CSGRGAASYEQYF.

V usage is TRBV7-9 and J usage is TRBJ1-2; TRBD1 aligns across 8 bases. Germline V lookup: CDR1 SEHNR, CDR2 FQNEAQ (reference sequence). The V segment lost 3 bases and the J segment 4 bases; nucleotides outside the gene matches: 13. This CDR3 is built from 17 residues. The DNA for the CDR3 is TGTGCCAGCAGCTTTGACAGGGGTTCAACCCGTTTCTATGGCTACACCTTC. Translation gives CASSFDRGSTRFYGYTF.

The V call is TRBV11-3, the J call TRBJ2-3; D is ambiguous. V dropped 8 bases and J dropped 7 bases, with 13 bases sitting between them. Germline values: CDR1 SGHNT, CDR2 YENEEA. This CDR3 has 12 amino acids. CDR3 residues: CASGAVRNTQYF. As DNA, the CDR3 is TGTGCCAGCGGCGCCGTGCGGAATACGCAGTATTTT.

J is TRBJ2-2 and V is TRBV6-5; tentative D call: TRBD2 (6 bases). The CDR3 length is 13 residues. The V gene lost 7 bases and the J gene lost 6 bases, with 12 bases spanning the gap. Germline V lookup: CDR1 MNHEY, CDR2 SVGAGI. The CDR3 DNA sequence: TGTGCCAGCACAGTGGGGGAGGCCGGGGAGCTGTTTTTT. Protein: CASTVGEAGELFF.

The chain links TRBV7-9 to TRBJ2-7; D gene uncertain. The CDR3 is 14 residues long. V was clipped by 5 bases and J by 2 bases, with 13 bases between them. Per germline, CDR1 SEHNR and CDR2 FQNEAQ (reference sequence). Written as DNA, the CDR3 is TGTGCCAGCAGCACCTCACGAGGACCCTACGAGCAGTACTTC. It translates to CASSTSRGPYEQYF.

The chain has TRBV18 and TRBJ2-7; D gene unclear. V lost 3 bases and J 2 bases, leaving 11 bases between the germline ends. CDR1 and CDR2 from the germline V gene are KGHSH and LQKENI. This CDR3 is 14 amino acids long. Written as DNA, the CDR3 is TGTGCCAGCTCACCTGAGCTATCGACCTACGAGCAGTACTTC. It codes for CASSPELSTYEQYF.

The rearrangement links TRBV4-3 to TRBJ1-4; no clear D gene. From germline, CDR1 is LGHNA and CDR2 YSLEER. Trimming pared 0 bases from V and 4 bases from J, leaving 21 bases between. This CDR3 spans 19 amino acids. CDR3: CASSQDSINLGEDNEKLFF. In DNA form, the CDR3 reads TGCGCCAGCAGCCAAGATTCCATTAACCTCGGAGAAGATAATGAAAAACTGTTTTTT.

The CDR3 coding sequence is TGTGCCAGCAGTTCTGTGACAGGTACTCTCTCTGGGGCCAACGTCCTGACTTTC. Residues: CASSSVTGTLSGANVLTF. The chain employs TRBV28 and TRBJ2-6, with a possible D match to TRBD1 (6 bases). The V and J ends lost 4 bases and 0 bases respectively, with 16 bases between them. The CDR3 loop spans 18 amino acids. Germline V lookup: CDR1 MDHEN, CDR2 SYDVKM.

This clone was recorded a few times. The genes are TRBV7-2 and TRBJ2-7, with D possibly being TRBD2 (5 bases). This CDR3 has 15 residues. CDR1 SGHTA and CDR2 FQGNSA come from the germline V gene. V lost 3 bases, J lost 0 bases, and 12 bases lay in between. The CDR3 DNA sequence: TGTGCCAGCAGCTTTCTCGGGATTGCCTCCTACGAGCAGTACTTC. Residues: CASSFLGIASYEQYF.

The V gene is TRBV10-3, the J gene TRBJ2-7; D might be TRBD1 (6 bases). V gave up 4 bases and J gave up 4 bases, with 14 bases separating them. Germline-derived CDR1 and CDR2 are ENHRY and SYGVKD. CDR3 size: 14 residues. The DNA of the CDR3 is TGTGCCATCAGTGGGGGGCAGACCCCGTACGAGCAGTACTTC. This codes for CAISGGQTPYEQYF.

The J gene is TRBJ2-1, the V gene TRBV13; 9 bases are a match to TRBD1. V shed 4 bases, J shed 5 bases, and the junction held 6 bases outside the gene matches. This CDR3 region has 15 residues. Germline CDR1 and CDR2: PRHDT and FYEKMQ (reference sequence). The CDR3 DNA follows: TGTGCCAGCAGCTCCCGGGACAGGGTCCACAATGAGCAGTTCTTC. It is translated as CASSSRDRVHNEQFF.

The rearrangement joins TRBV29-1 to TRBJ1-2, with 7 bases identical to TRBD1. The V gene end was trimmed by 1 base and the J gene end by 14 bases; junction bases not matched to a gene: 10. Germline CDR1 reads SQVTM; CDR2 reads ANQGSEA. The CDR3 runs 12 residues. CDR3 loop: CSVEGQGPRGTF. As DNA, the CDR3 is TGCAGCGTTGAAGGGCAGGGACCCAGGGGGACCTTC.

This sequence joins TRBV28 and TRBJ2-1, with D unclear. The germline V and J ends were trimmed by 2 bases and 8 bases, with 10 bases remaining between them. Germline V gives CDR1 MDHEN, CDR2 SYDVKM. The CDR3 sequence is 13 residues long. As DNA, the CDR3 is TGTGCCAGCAGTTTAAGTAGAATCGATGAGCAGTTCTTC. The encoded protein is CASSLSRIDEQFF.

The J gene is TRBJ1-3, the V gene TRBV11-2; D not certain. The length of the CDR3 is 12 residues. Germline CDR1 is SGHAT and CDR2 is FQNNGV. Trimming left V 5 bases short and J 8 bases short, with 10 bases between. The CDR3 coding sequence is TGTGCCAGCAGCCCCCGCGGGGACACCATATATTTT. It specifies CASSPRGDTIYF.

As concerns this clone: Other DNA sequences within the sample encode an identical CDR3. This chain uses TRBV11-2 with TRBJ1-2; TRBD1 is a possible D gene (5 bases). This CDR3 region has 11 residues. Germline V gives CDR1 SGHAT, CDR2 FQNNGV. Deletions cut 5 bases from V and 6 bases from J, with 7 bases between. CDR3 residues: CASSRGDGYTF. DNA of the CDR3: TGTGCCAGCAGCCGAGGGGATGGCTACACCTTC.

CDR3 sequence (DNA): TGTGCCAGCAGCCAAGATCTTACAGGGTTCGACGAGCAGTACTTC. It translates to CASSQDLTGFDEQYF. J is TRBJ2-7 and V is TRBV14, with a weak D call TRBD1 (6 bases). Per the germline V gene, CDR1 is SGHDN and CDR2 is FVKESK. The CDR3 length is 15 residues. Trimming took 0 bases from V and 5 from J, leaving 14 bases between them.

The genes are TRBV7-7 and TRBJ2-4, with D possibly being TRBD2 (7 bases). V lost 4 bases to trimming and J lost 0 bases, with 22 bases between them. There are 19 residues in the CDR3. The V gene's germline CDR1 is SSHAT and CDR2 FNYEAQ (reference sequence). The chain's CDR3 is CASSSPGEGDALAKNIQYF. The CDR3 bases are TGTGCCAGCAGCTCCCCAGGGGAGGGGGATGCCCTAGCCAAAAACATTCAGTACTTC.

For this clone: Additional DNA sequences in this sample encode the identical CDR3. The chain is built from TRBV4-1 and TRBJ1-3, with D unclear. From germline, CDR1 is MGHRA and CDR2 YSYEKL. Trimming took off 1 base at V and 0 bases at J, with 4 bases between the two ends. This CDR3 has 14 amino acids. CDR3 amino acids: CASSQVDSGNTIYF. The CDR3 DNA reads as TGCGCCAGCAGCCAAGTCGACTCTGGAAACACCATATATTTT.